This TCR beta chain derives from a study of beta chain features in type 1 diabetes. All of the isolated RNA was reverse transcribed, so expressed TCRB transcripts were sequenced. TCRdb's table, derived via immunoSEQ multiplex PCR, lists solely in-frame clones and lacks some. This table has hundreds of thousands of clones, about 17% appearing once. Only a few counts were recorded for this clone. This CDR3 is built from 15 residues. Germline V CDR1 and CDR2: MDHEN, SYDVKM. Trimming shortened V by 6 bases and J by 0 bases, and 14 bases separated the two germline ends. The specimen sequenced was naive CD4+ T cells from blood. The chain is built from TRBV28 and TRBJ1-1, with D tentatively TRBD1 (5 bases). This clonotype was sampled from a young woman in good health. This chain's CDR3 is CASSSASGVNTEAFF. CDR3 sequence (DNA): TGTGCCAGCAGCTCTGCTTCGGGGGTGAACACTGAAGCTTTCTTT.